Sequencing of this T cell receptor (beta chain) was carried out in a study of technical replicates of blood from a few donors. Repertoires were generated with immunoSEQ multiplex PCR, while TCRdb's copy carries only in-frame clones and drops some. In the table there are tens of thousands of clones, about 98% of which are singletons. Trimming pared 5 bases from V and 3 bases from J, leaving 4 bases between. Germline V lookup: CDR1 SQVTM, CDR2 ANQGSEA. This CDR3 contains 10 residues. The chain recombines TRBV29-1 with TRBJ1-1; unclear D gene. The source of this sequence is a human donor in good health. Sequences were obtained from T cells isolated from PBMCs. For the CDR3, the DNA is TGCAGCGTTCATTACACTGAAGCTTTCTTT. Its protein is CSVHYTEAFF.